This T cell receptor (beta chain) was sequenced for a study of shared clonotypes between healthy human individuals. This table comes from immunoSEQ multiplex PCR, and its TCRdb copy is limited to in-frame clones, with some not included. The sample gives millions of clones, more than 90% of which show up once; 0.14% is in the top ten. The CDR3 runs to 13 residues. Germline loops: CDR1 ENHRY, CDR2 SYGVKD. Trimming removed 0 bases from V and 5 bases from J, with 6 bases in between. The specimen sequenced was naive CD4+ T cells sorted from blood. Subset denoted: CD45RA+ positively selected. The sequence was collected from a man aged 18 to 30 in good health. The chain couples TRBV10-3 to TRBJ2-3, with D uncertain. CDR3 sequence reads: CAISESAVDTQYF. In DNA, the CDR3 is TGTGCCATCAGTGAGTCGGCCGTAGATACGCAGTATTTT.